The 10 T cell receptor beta chains reported below all come from one sample, sequenced in a study of OX40 agonist ivuxolimab in advanced cancers. The table came from immunoSEQ multiplex PCR; TCRdb's copy has only in-frame clones and leaves some out. Here the sample spans tens of thousands of clones, 88% being singletons. Material: CD4+ or CD8+ T cells sorted from blood, obtained in a trial of the OX40 agonist ivuxolimab. These receptors all come from an adult with an advanced solid tumor such as melanoma, head and neck, liver or kidney cancer.

This clone was counted a single time. This chain joins TRBV19 and TRBJ2-5, with 9 bases that match TRBD2. The CDR3 loop spans 16 amino acids. Germline values: CDR1 LNHDA, CDR2 SQIVND (reference sequence). V gave up 6 bases and J gave up 5 bases; unmatched junction bases: 13. The CDR3 DNA reads as TGTGCCAGTAGCGGCCCGGGACTAGCTGATGGGGAGACCCAGTACTTC. Translation: CASSGPGLADGETQYF.

The chain joins TRBV2 to TRBJ2-1, with a weak D call TRBD1 (5 bases). Trimming shortened V by 5 bases and J by 9 bases, and 14 bases separated the two germline ends. The CDR3 has 13 amino acids. CDR1 and CDR2 from the germline V gene are SNHLY and FYNNEI. CDR3 sequence: CASSMNSGSEQFF. The CDR3 DNA is TGTGCCAGCAGTATGAATTCAGGGTCTGAGCAGTTCTTC.

V and J are TRBV19 and TRBJ1-2; 7 nucleotides align to TRBD1. CDR3 length: 15 amino acids. Germline CDR1 LNHDA, CDR2 SQIVND (reference sequence). The V and J ends lost 5 bases and 2 bases, in that order; junction bases with no gene match: 8. The CDR3 loop is CASSPRDRANYGYTF. The CDR3, as DNA: TGTGCCAGTAGTCCCAGGGACAGAGCCAACTATGGCTACACCTTC.

The CDR3 DNA reads as TGTGCCAGCAGCCGACTAGCGGCCTTGTCCTACAATGAGCAGTTCTTC. It codes for CASSRLAALSYNEQFF. The genes are TRBV6-6 and TRBJ2-1; 9 bases match TRBD2. Trimming at V came to 6 bases and at J to 1 base, leaving 7 bases not matched to a gene. The germline CDR1 and CDR2 sequences are MNHNY and SVGAGI (reference sequence). This CDR3 is built from 16 residues.

The chain links TRBV2 to TRBJ2-7; 8 nucleotides match TRBD2. CDR3 length equals 13 residues. J lost 3 bases, V lost 7 bases, and 5 bases had no gene match. Germline V CDR1 and CDR2: SNHLY, FYNNEI. In DNA form, the CDR3 reads TGTGCCAGCACCCCTAGCGGGTTCTACGAGCAGTACTTC. It translates to CASTPSGFYEQYF.

Details on this clone: This specimen includes other DNA sequences encoding the same CDR3. V is TRBV18 and J is TRBJ1-1; D may be TRBD1 (5 bases). Germline V gene sequence: CDR1 KGHSH, CDR2 LQKENI. CDR3 length: 15 residues. V was clipped by 0 bases and J by 2 bases, with 10 bases between them. The CDR3: CASSPPGGVNTEAFF. The CDR3 coding sequence is TGTGCCAGCTCACCACCGGGGGGTGTCAACACTGAAGCTTTCTTT.

The rearrangement joins TRBV25-1 to TRBJ1-2; D not certain. Between the trimmed V and J ends, which lost 4 bases and 4 bases, there was a span of 7 bases. The CDR3 totals 12 residues. CDR1 and CDR2 from the germline V gene are MGHDK and SYGVNS. Written as DNA, the CDR3 is TGTGCCAGCAGTGGAACGGGCTATGGCTACACCTTC. It yields the protein CASSGTGYGYTF.

Concerning this clone: Here the CDR3 omits its conserved ending phenylalanine or tryptophan, so a read error is the likely source. The chain joins TRBV19 to TRBJ1-2; D is possibly TRBD1 (5 bases). Per germline, CDR1 LNHDA and CDR2 SQIVND (reference sequence). V lost 5 bases and J lost 2, with 9 bases in between. The CDR3 consists of 13 residues. The CDR3 region is CASSGPGNYGYTL. DNA for the CDR3: TGTGCCAGTAGTGGTCCAGGGAACTATGGCTACACCCTC.

The V gene is TRBV9, the J gene TRBJ2-1; 7 bases align to TRBD2. The CDR3 contains 14 residues. V shed 3 bases, J shed 9 bases, and the junction held 9 bases outside the gene matches. Looked up from germline, CDR1 is SGDLS and CDR2 is YYNGEE. The CDR3 sequence is CASSGVPGGGEQFF. The CDR3 bases are TGTGCCAGCAGCGGCGTACCGGGCGGGGGTGAGCAGTTCTTC.

The chain couples TRBV5-1 to TRBJ1-1, with a possible D match to TRBD1 (6 bases). This CDR3 has 14 amino acids. Germline loops: CDR1 SGHRS, CDR2 YFSETQ. Trimming shortened V by 4 bases and J by 1 base, and 11 bases separated the two germline ends. The CDR3 loop is CASSRGTSNTEAFF. CDR3 nucleotides: TGCGCCAGCAGCCGTGGGACATCGAACACTGAAGCTTTCTTT. The full variable domain, rest sourced from reference TRBV5-1 and TRBJ1-1, is KAGVTQTPRYLIKTRGQQVTLSCSPISGHRSVSWYQQTPGQGLQFLFEYFSETQRNKGNFPGRFSGRQFSNSRSEMNVSTLELGDSALYLCASSRGTSNTEAFFGQGTRLTVV.